This TCR beta chain was sequenced in a study of shared clonotypes between healthy human individuals. With 1 base clipped from V and 4 bases from J, the junction kept 6 bases outside the gene matches. This CDR3 contains 16 residues. In germline, CDR1 is LGHNA, CDR2 YNFKEQ. Sequencing used immunoSEQ multiplex PCR; TCRdb keeps in-frame clones, though not all of them. The data contain about 2 million clones, 85% to 95% of them singletons. The sample comprised naive CD4+ T cells sorted from blood. Subset defined: CD45RA+ positively selected. The receptor comes from a man aged 18-30 years in good health. The genes are TRBV4-2 and TRBJ1-4; 7 bases fit TRBD1. CDR3 in DNA: TGTGCCAGCAGCCAAGGGGGGGGACAGTATAATGAAAAACTGTTTTTT. It translates to CASSQGGGQYNEKLFF.